This TCR beta chain was captured by sequencing in a study of Ad26.COV2.S vaccination and SARS-CoV-2 variants. Overall study: Participants got Ad26.COV2.S intramuscularly, once or twice 56 days apart. Study-level points and caveats: Non-spike TCR breadth was similar in vaccine and placebo recipients. Vaccinated individuals (as opposed to placebo recipients) had higher spike-specific TCR breadth. TCR breadth and depth analyses may have underestimated total T cell responses.

Concerning this clone itself: The antigen remains undetermined.

Treatment of the sample: some 20 received Ad26.COV2.S at low or high dose, single or two shots; about 5 received placebo; per-sample allocation not given. Day 63 following the first vaccine or placebo injection was when the samples were taken. Method: immunoSEQ multiplex PCR; TCRdb's copy keeps in-frame clones and lacks some. The repertoire holds 500,000 or so clones, roughly 89% seen once, with 9.5% to 15% in the top ten. The CDR3 spans 15 residues. The V gene's germline CDR1 is SGHAT and CDR2 FQNNGV. V shed 1 base and J shed 0 bases, with 7 bases lying between them. The chain joins TRBV11-2 to TRBJ2-1; D is ambiguous. Sequenced material: peripheral blood, taken in a trial of Ad26.COV2.S vaccine versus placebo. This sequence originates from a person between 18 and 60 years old who received the Ad26.COV2.S COVID-19 vaccine or a placebo. The CDR3 DNA reads TGTGCCAGCAGCTTAGGGGGAAGCTCCTACAATGAGCAGTTCTTC. This sequence encodes CASSLGGSSYNEQFF.